A single sample gave rise to the 15 T cell receptor beta chains below, sequenced in a study of T cell responses to AZD1222 COVID-19 vaccine. Clones were read by immunoSEQ multiplex PCR, and TCRdb kept only the in-frame ones, dropping some. Of about 150,000 clones listed, around nine tenths are singletons. This sample comprised peripheral blood, obtained after recovery from COVID-19. These receptors originate from an adult who had recovered from COVID-19.

The chain uses TRBV12-3 or TRBV12-4 and TRBJ1-1; 7 bases map to TRBD1. V lost 6 bases to trimming and J lost 7 bases; unmatched junction nucleotides: 5. This CDR3 has 12 residues. The CDR3 nucleotides are TGTGCCAGCAGACGACAGGGCATTGAAGCTTTCTTT. Amino acid sequence: CASRRQGIEAFF.

The chain is built from TRBV5-1 and TRBJ2-5, with no clear D. Trimming removed 5 bases at V and 2 bases at J, with 16 bases between. From germline, CDR1 is SGHRS and CDR2 YFSETQ. This CDR3 is built from 15 residues. CDR3: CASRPELNLQETQYF. The DNA of the CDR3 is TGCGCCAGCAGACCGGAACTGAATCTACAAGAGACCCAGTACTTC.

The rearrangement uses TRBV6-2 or TRBV6-3 and TRBJ1-2; the match to TRBD1 covers 7 bases. The V segment lost 6 bases and the J segment 4 bases; nucleotides outside the gene matches: 11. CDR1 MNHEY and CDR2 SVGEGT come from the germline V gene. The CDR3 contains 15 residues. The DNA of the CDR3 is TGTGCCAGCAGCGGAACAGGGGAGGAGGTCTATGGCTACACCTTC. This sequence encodes CASSGTGEEVYGYTF.

The V gene is TRBV20-1, the J gene TRBJ2-7; 7 positions agree with TRBD1. Germline V gene data show CDR1 as DFQATT and CDR2 as SNEGSKA (reference sequence). Losses at the gene ends were 3 bases for V and 9 bases for J; bases not matched to a gene: 11. The CDR3 contains 13 residues. CDR3 loop: CSASHREGGRQYF. The CDR3 DNA follows: TGCAGTGCTAGTCACAGGGAAGGGGGCAGGCAGTACTTC.

The rearrangement joins TRBV24-1 to TRBJ1-2; 7 bases line up with TRBD1. The CDR3 consists of 14 residues. V was pared by 4 bases and J by 8 bases, with 9 bases of the junction left unmatched. CDR1 and CDR2 from the germline V gene are KGHDR and SFDVKD. In DNA form, the CDR3 reads TGTGCCACCAGTGACTCGGGACAGACCTACGGCTACACCTTC. Translation: CATSDSGQTYGYTF.

This chain connects TRBV2 to TRBJ2-7, with 10 bases aligning to TRBD2. The germline CDR1 and CDR2 sequences are SNHLY and FYNNEI. J was trimmed by 1 base and V by 3 bases; bases with no gene match: 6. CDR3 size: 16 residues. CDR3 in DNA: TGTGCCAGCAGTGACCCGAGCGGGAGGGGGTCCTACGAGCAGTACTTC. This sequence encodes CASSDPSGRGSYEQYF.

V and J are TRBV9 and TRBJ1-6, with TRBD1 as a possible D gene (6 bases). In germline, CDR1 is SGDLS, CDR2 YYNGEE. The CDR3 is made up of 19 amino acids. V was cut by 3 bases and J by 2 bases, with 21 bases left in between. The CDR3 nucleotides read TGTGCCAGCAGCGAGGGGAGGGGGGACTCCAGCGCCTATAATTCACCCCTCCACTTT. It translates to CASSEGRGDSSAYNSPLHF.

The gene calls are TRBV6-5 and TRBJ2-3; the D is unclear. The ends were cut back, 5 bases at V and 4 bases at J, with 7 bases in the middle. This CDR3 contains 12 residues. Germline-derived CDR1 and CDR2 are MNHEY and SVGAGI. CDR3 in amino acids: CASSTHPDTQYF. CDR3 nucleotide sequence: TGTGCCAGCAGTACCCACCCAGATACGCAGTATTTT.

This clone has only a few counts. The CDR3 loop is CASSPGEANEKLFF. The CDR3, as DNA: TGTGCCAGCTCACCGGGCGAAGCTAATGAAAAACTGTTTTTT. The V call is TRBV18, the J call TRBJ1-4; D is uncertain. The germline V gene has CDR1 KGHSH and CDR2 LQKENI. CDR3 length equals 14 residues. V was clipped by 3 bases and J by 3 bases, with 8 bases between them.

The chain recombines TRBV28 with TRBJ2-1; 8 positions match TRBD1. Trimming removed 5 bases from V and 6 bases from J; junction bases left unmatched: 12. This CDR3 has 16 amino acids. Germline CDR1 and CDR2: MDHEN and SYDVKM. CDR3 nucleotide sequence: TGTGCCAGCAGTCCGATCACAGGGGGTCTTTCCAATGAGCAGTTCTTC. It specifies CASSPITGGLSNEQFF.

The chain employs TRBV5-4 and TRBJ1-2; D not resolved. The CDR3 length is 11 residues. Germline CDR1 SGHNT, CDR2 YYREEE (reference sequence). Trimming shortened V by 4 bases and J by 7 bases, and 8 bases separated the two germline ends. In nucleotides, the CDR3 is TGTGCCAGCAGCGGAGGGTTTGGCTACACCTTC. Translated: CASSGGFGYTF.

The rearrangement uses TRBV11-1 and TRBJ1-1; D is unresolved. Germline values: CDR1 SGHAT, CDR2 FQDESV (reference sequence). V was trimmed by 0 bases and J by 1 base, leaving 12 bases between them. CDR3 length: 16 residues. The CDR3 spells CASSLAPRRTNTEAFF. The CDR3, as DNA: TGTGCCAGCAGCTTAGCCCCGCGGAGGACGAACACTGAAGCTTTCTTT.

This chain connects TRBV11-3 to TRBJ2-4, with 10 positions matching TRBD1. The germline V gene encodes CDR1 SGHNT and CDR2 YENEEA. With V trimmed by 5 bases and J by 1 base, 5 bases remained unmatched. The CDR3 covers 16 residues. In DNA, the CDR3 is TGTGCCAGCAGCCCGGGGACAGGGGCCGCCAAAAACATTCAGTACTTC. It yields the protein CASSPGTGAAKNIQYF. Variable domain in full (rest from reference TRBV11-3 and TRBJ2-4): EAGVVQSPRYKIIEKKQPVAFWCNPISGHNTLYWYLQNLGQGPELLIRYENEEAVDDSQLPKDRFSAERLKGVDSTLKIQPAELGDSAVYLCASSPGTGAAKNIQYFGAGTRLSVL.

The J gene is TRBJ2-2, the V gene TRBV11-3; 7 bases line up with TRBD2. The V and J ends lost 2 bases and 5 bases, in that order; junction bases with no gene match: 11. The CDR3 is made up of 17 amino acids. Germline CDR1 SGHNT, CDR2 YENEEA. The CDR3 reads CASSLNPVGGHTGELFF. The CDR3 coding sequence is TGTGCCAGCAGCTTAAATCCGGTGGGAGGGCATACCGGGGAGCTGTTTTTT.

The chain uses TRBV6-5 and TRBJ2-1; no definite D call. Trimming took off 7 bases at V and 1 base at J, with 8 bases between the two ends. The CDR3 runs 13 residues. Germline V CDR1 and CDR2: MNHEY, SVGAGI. CDR3 region: CASTTPSYNEQFF. CDR3 DNA sequence: TGTGCCAGCACGACACCGTCCTACAATGAGCAGTTCTTC.